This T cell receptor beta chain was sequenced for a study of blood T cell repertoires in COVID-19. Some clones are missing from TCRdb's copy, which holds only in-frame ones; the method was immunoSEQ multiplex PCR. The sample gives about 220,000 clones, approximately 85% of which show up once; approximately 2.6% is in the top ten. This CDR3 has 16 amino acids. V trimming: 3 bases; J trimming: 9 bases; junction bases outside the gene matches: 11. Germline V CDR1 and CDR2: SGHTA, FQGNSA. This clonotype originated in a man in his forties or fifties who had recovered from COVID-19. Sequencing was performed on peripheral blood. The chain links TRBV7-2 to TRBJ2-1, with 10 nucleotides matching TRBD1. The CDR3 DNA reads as TGTGCCAGCAGCTTGCCCGACAGGGGGCTTAAAGGTGAGCAGTTCTTC. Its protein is CASSLPDRGLKGEQFF.